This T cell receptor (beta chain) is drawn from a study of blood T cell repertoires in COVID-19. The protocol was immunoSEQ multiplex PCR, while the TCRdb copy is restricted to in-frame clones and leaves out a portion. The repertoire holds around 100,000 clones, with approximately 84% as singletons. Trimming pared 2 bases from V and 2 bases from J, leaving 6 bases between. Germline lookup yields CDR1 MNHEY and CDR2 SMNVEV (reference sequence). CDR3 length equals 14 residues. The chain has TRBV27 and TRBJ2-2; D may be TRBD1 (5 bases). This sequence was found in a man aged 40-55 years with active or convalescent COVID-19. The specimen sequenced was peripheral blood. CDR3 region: CASSLQGNTGELFF. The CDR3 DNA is TGTGCCAGCAGTTTACAGGGCAACACCGGGGAGCTGTTTTTT.